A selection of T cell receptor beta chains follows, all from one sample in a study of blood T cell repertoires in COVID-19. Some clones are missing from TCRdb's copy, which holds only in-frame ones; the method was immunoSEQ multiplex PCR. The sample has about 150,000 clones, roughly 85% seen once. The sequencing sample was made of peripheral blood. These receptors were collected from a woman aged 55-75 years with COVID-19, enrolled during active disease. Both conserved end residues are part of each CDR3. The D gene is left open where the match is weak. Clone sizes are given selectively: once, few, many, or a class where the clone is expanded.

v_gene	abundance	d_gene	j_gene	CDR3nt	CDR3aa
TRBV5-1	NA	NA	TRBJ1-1	TGCGCCAGCAGCTTAGGGGGAAACACTGAAGCTTTCTTT	CASSLGGNTEAFF
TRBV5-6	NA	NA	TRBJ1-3	TGTGCCAGCAGCTTGCAAGGAAACACCATATATTTT	CASSLQGNTIYF
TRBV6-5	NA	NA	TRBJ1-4	TGTGCCAGCAGTTACTCCGGGACACAACCTAATGAAAAACTGTTTTTT	CASSYSGTQPNEKLFF
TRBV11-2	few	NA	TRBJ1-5	TGTGCCAGCAGCCCACGGAGGGCGGCTCAGCCCCAGCATTTT	CASSPRRAAQPQHF
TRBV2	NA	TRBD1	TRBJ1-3	TGTGCCAGCAGTTTTTCCGGACAGGGTCGGAACACCATATATTTT	CASSFSGQGRNTIYF
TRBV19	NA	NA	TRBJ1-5	TGTGCCAGTATTGATCAAAACTCGGGTAGGGGTCAGCCCCAGCATTTT	CASIDQNSGRGQPQHF
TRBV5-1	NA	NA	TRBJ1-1	TGCGCCAGCAGCTTGGGGGGGCGGTCGAACACTGAAGCTTTCTTT	CASSLGGRSNTEAFF
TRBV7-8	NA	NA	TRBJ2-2	TGTGCCAGCAGCTTACTACAGTCGAACACCGGGGAGCTGTTTTTT	CASSLLQSNTGELFF
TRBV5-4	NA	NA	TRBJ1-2	TGTGCCAGCAGCGGACAGCTTAACTATGGCTACACCTTC	CASSGQLNYGYTF
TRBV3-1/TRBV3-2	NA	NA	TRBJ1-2	TGTGCCAGCAGATTACAGGGCTATGGCTACACCTTC	CASRLQGYGYTF
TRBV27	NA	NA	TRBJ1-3	TGTGCCAGCAGCCTGACAGGCCACTCTGGAAACACCATATATTTT	CASSLTGHSGNTIYF
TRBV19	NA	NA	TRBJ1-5	TGTGCCAGTAGTATGGGCAGGCTGGGCAATCAGCCCCAGCATTTT	CASSMGRLGNQPQHF
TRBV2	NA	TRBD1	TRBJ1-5	TGTGCCAGCGGACAGGGGAATAGTCAGCCCCAGCATTTT	CASGQGNSQPQHF
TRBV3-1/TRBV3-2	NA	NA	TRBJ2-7	TGTGCCAGCAGCCAAGCGCCCCCGAGCGACGAGCAGTACTTC	CASSQAPPSDEQYF
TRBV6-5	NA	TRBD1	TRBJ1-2	TGTGCCAGCAGTCGACAGGGGCTTCGCTATGGCTACACCTTC	CASSRQGLRYGYTF
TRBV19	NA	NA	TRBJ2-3	TGTGCCAGTAGCTGGGGACAGACTAGGGTAACAGATACGCAGTATTTT	CASSWGQTRVTDTQYF
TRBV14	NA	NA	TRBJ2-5	TGTGCCAGCAGCCAAGCTACAGGTACACGCATGGAGACCCAGTACTTC	CASSQATGTRMETQYF
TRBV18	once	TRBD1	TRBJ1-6	TGTGCCAGCTCACCTTGGGACAGGGAAGGTACACCCCTCCACTTT	CASSPWDREGTPLHF
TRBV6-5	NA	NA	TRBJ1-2	TGTGCCAGCAGGACAGGAGATCGAGGCTACACCTTC	CASRTGDRGYTF
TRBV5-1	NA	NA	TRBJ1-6	TGCGCCAGCAGCTTCACGAGTTACAGCTCCTATAATTCACCCCTCCACTTT	CASSFTSYSSYNSPLHF
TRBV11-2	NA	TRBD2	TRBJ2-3	TGTGCCAGCAGCTTAGCCCTTGCGGGAGGACTAACTAGCACAGATACGCAGTATTTT	CASSLALAGGLTSTDTQYF
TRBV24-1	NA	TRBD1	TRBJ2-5	TGTGCCACCAGTAAGACAGGGGAAGGGGAGACCCAGTACTTC	CATSKTGEGETQYF
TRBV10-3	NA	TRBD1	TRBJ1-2	TGTGCCATCAGTGCCCCGGGACAGGGGGATTATGGCTACACCTTC	CAISAPGQGDYGYTF
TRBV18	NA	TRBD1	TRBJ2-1	TGTGCCAGCTCTCCGGGACAGGGTCTTTACGATGAGCAGTTCTTC	CASSPGQGLYDEQFF
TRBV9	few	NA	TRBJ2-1	TGTGCCAGCAGCGGAGGGGGGGTAGCGGGCACGAATGAGCAGTTCTTC	CASSGGGVAGTNEQFF
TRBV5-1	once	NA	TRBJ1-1	TGCGCCAGCAGACCGACAGGTCCGAACACTGAAGCTTTCTTT	CASRPTGPNTEAFF
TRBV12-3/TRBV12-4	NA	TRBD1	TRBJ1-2	TGTGCCAGCACCAGGACAGGGGGCGGCTACACCTTC	CASTRTGGGYTF
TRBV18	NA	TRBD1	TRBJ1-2	TGTGCCAGCTCACGAGAGGGACAGGAAAACTATGGCTACACCTTC	CASSREGQENYGYTF
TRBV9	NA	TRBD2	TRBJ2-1	TGTGCCAGCAGTGCCGGGACTAGCGGGATTAATGAGCAGTTCTTC	CASSAGTSGINEQFF
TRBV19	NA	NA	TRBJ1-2	TGTGCCAGTAGTATAGAGACCAGGGCCTTAAACTATGGCTACACCTTC	CASSIETRALNYGYTF
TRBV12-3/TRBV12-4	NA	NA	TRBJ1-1	TGTGCCAGCAGTCTTCGACAGACTGAAGCTTTCTTT	CASSLRQTEAFF
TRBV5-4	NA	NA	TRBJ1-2	TGTGCCAGCAGCCCGTATAATGGCTACACCTTC	CASSPYNGYTF
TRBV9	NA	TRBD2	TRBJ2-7	TGTGCCAGCAGCGTGAGCGGGAGGCCCTTCTACGAGCAGTACTTC	CASSVSGRPFYEQYF
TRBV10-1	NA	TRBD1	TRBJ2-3	TGCGCCAGCAGAGGGACAGTTTCTAGCACAGATACGCAGTATTTT	CASRGTVSSTDTQYF
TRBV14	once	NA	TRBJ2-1	TGTGCCAGCAGCCCAGGGACACACTCCTACAATGAGCAGTTCTTC	CASSPGTHSYNEQFF
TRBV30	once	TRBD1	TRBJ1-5	TGTGCCTGGGGCGGAATAGGGGGCAAGCCCCAGCATTTT	CAWGGIGGKPQHF
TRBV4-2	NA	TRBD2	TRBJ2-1	TGTGCCAGCAGCCAAGATTTGGCTAGCGGCTACAATGAGCAGTTCTTC	CASSQDLASGYNEQFF
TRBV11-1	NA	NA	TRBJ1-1	TGTGCCAGCAGCTTAGCAGGACTTGCTGAAGCTTTCTTT	CASSLAGLAEAFF
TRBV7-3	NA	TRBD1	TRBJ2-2	TGTGCCAGCAGCTTAAGGGACAGGGAGAACACCGGGGAGCTGTTTTTT	CASSLRDRENTGELFF
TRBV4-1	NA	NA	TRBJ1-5	TGCGCCAGCAGTCTGAGGGAGAGTAGTCAGCCCCAGCATTTT	CASSLRESSQPQHF
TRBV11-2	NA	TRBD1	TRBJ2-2	TGTGCCAGCAGCTTGGACAGGGATTCCGGGGAGCTGTTTTTT	CASSLDRDSGELFF
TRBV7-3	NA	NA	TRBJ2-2	TGTGCCAGCAGCCCTCTGACAGGAGTCACCGGGGAGCTGTTTTTT	CASSPLTGVTGELFF
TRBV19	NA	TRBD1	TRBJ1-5	TGTGCCAGTGACCGGGACAGGGATAGCAATCAGCCCCAGCATTTT	CASDRDRDSNQPQHF
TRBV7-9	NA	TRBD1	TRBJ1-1	TGTGCCTCCCGGGACAGTGTGAACACTGAAGCTTTCTTT	CASRDSVNTEAFF
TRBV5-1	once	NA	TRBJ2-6	TGCGCCAGCAGCTTGGCCTTTTCTGGGGCCAACGTCCTGACTTTC	CASSLAFSGANVLTF
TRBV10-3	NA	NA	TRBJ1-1	TGTGCCGTACAGTCTAATCCTATGAACACTGAAGCTTTCTTT	CAVQSNPMNTEAFF
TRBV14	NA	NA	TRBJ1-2	TGTGCCAGCAGCCCTCGGGGACTGTTTATTAACTATGGCTACACCTTC	CASSPRGLFINYGYTF
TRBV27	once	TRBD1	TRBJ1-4	TGTGCCAGCAGTCTCAGACAGGGTGGTAATGAAAAACTGTTTTTT	CASSLRQGGNEKLFF
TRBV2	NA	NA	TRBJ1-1	TGTGCCAGCAGGGCTAGACAGGACCGGAACACTGAAGCTTTCTTT	CASRARQDRNTEAFF
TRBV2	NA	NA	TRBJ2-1	TGTGCCAGCAGTAGAGGGAGGTACAATGAGCAGTTCTTC	CASSRGRYNEQFF
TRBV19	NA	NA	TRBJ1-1	TGTGCCAGTAGCAACAATGAAGCTTTCTTT	CASSNNEAFF
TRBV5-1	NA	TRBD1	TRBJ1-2	TGCGCCAGCAGCTTGGAAGGGACAGACGGGGGCTACACCTTC	CASSLEGTDGGYTF